This TCR beta chain stems from a study of blood T cell repertoires in COVID-19. Background on the study: Material from acute and convalescent COVID-19 was sourced from the United States, Italy and Spain. T cells, B-cell-depleted T cells, or PBMCs provided the cDNA or gDNA that served as material.

Original data processing: Reference gene primer amplification gave estimated nucleated cell counts. Produced via immunoSEQ multiplex PCR; TCRdb's table is partial and in-frame only. The V and J calls and clone size were taken over from that table, and D and trimming were inferred from the DNA. The sample lists approximately 10,000 clones, roughly 91% occurring once. Germline CDR1 reads SGHNT; CDR2 reads YYREEE (reference sequence). The trim removed 0 bases at V and 5 bases at J, leaving 9 bases unmatched. The CDR3 loop spans 18 amino acids. Sequencing input: peripheral blood. J is TRBJ2-1 and V is TRBV5-4; 12 bases line up with TRBD2. This TCR was sampled from a woman aged 60-75 years with active COVID-19. For the CDR3, the DNA is TGTGCCAGCAGCTTGGGACTAGCGGGAGCCAGGCTTAACAATGAGCAGTTCTTC. Amino acids: CASSLGLAGARLNNEQFF.